Here is one T cell receptor beta chain with its context. Its antigen remains unknown. The data were taken from a study of PD-1 blockade in classical Hodgkin lymphoma. About the study: Every 2 weeks, patients got 3 mg/kg intravenous nivolumab.

Time point noted: cycle 4 day 1 (C4D1), after more than five weeks of nivolumab. Brentuximab vedotin exposure varied among the patients, all of whom had relapsed after autologous stem cell transplantation. Libraries were prepared by immunoSEQ multiplex PCR; TCRdb keeps only in-frame clonotypes and omits some of them. Counted here are 110,000 or so clones, approximately 89% occurring once; the ten biggest clones make up over 15%. General study results and limits: Whereas CD4+ TCR diversity had risen significantly by C4D1, CD8+ TCR diversity had not. Complete responders showed a baseline diversity that resembled the diversity of newly diagnosed patients.

This specimen was peripheral blood mononuclear cells (PBMCs), taken before the fourth cycle of nivolumab. The sequence came from a human donor with classical Hodgkin lymphoma.

CDR3 sequence reads: CASSQDSGLAEQYF. The CDR3 nucleotides are TGTGCCAGCAGCCAAGACTCGGGGTTGGCCGAGCAGTACTTC. This rearrangement joins TRBV4-2 to TRBJ2-7, with D possibly matching TRBD2 (5 bases). Trimming left V 0 bases short and J 6 bases short, with 12 bases between. The V gene's germline CDR1 is LGHNA and CDR2 YNFKEQ. This CDR3 spans 14 amino acids.